This TCR beta chain was captured by sequencing in a study of T cell changes during pregnancy in multiple sclerosis (dated by TCRdb to between 2018 and 2021). In the study overall: The study examined how the T cell repertoire changed over the course of pregnancy in women with multiple sclerosis.

Comment on this clone: The antigen it binds to is not known. No base-level quality is on record; no much larger clone is a single base apart.

Receptor amplification or capture employed the immunoSEQ multiplex PCR assay. Not all clones reach the TCRdb copy of this immuneACCESS table, which keeps in-frame sequences only. Checked studies attribute under half of the gap to unresolved V genes and leave the rest unexplained. This sample gives more than 35,000 clones in total; roughly 87% of them show up just once. 0.6% to 1% of the sample lies in the top ten. The sample in question was CD4+ T cells from peripheral blood mononuclear cells, obtained after pregnancy. The clonotype originates from a female donor in good health, enrolled as a control in a pregnancy study.

The DNA reads TGTGCCAGCAGTGGAGGGGGCGCGTTTTTTGGGTGGGCTTTCTTT. Its translation is CASSGGGAFFGWAFF. Here the chain combines TRBV28 and TRBJ1-1; TRBD1 matches 7 bases in the middle. The CDR3 spans 15 residues, from the cysteine through the phenylalanine. The DNA shown is the 45-base CDR3, in frame from base 1. Here V drops 5 bases and J drops 11 bases, and the junction holds 17 bases not matched to any gene. Reading the germline V gene gives CDR1 MDHEN and CDR2 SYDVKM.